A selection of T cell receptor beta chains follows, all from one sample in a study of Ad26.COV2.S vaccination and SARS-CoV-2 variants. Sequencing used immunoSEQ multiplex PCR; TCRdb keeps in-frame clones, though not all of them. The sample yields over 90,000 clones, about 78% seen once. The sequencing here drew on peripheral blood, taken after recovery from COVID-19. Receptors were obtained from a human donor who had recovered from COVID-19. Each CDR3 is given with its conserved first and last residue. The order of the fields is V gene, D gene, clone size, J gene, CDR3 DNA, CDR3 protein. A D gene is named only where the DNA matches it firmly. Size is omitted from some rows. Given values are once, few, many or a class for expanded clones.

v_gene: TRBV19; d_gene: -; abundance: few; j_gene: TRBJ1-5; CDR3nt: TGTGCCACCCAGAAGAAGGGGGGCGATCAGCCCCAGCATTTT; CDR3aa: CATQKKGGDQPQHF
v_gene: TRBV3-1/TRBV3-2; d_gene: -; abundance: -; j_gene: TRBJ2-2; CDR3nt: TGTGCCAGCAGCCCACAGGCCCACGGGGAGCTGTTTTTT; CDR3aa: CASSPQAHGELFF
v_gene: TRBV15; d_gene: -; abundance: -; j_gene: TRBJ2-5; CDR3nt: TGTGCCACCAGCAGTCCCTATGAGACCCAGTACTTC; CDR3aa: CATSSPYETQYF
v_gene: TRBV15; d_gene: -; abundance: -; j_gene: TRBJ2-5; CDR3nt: TGTGCCACCAGCAGAGAACCGGGGATGGAGACCCAGTACTTC; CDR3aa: CATSREPGMETQYF
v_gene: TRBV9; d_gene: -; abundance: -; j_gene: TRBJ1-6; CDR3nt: TGTGCCAGCAGCGAGGGACACCGGCCCAATTCACCCCTCCACTTT; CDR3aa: CASSEGHRPNSPLHF
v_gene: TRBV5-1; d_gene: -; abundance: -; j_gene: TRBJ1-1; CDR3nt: TGCGCCAGCAGCTCCTACGGGGATACTTCGGGAGCTTTCTTT; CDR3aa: CASSSYGDTSGAFF
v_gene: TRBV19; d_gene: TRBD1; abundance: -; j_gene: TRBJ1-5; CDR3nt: TGTGCCAGTAGTGAGTATAGAGGGGACAGCAGCAATCAGCCCCAGCATTTT; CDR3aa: CASSEYRGDSSNQPQHF
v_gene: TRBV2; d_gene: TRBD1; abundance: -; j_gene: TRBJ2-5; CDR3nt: TGTGCCAGCAGTGATCAGGGGGCCTGGGAGACCCAGTACTTC; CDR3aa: CASSDQGAWETQYF
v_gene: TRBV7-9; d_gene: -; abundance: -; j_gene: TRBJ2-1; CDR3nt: TGTGCCAGCAGGCCGACACAGAGGGGGGCTTACAATGAGCAGTTCTTC; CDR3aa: CASRPTQRGAYNEQFF
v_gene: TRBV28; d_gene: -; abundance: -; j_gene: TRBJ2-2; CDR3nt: TGTGCCAGCAGTTTACTGGCGGCTAACACCGGGGAGCTGTTTTTT; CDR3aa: CASSLLAANTGELFF
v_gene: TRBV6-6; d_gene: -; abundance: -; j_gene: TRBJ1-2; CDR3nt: TGTGCCAGCAGTTACGAGAGTAACTATGGCTACACCTTC; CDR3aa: CASSYESNYGYTF
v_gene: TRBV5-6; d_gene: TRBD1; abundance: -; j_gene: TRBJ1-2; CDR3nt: TGTGCCAGCACCACGGGACAGGGTTCTGGCTACACCTTC; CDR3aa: CASTTGQGSGYTF
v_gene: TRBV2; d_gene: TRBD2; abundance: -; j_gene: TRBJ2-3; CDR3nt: TGTGCCAGCTATGCGGGGGTTACCACAGATACGCAGTATTTT; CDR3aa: CASYAGVTTDTQYF
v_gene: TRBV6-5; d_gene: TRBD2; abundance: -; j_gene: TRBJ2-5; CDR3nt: TGTGCCAGCATATCTAGCGGGAGTCAAGAGACCCAGTACTTC; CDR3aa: CASISSGSQETQYF
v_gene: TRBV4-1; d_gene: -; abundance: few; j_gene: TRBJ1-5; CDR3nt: TGCGCCAGCAGCCAAGAGGGGGTAGTTCCGCCCCAGCATTTT; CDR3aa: CASSQEGVVPPQHF
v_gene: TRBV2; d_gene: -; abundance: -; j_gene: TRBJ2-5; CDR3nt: TGTGCCAGCAGTGTAGGGCCCACATCACAAGAGACCCAGTACTTC; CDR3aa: CASSVGPTSQETQYF
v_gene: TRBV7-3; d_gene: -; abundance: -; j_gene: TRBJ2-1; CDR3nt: TGTGCCAGCAGCCCAAACAAATACCACTACAATGAGCAGTTCTTC; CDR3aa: CASSPNKYHYNEQFF
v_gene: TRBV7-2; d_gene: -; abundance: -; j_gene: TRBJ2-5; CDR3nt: TGTGCCAGCAACTTTAACGGCGGGGATCAAGAGACCCAGTACTTC; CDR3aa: CASNFNGGDQETQYF
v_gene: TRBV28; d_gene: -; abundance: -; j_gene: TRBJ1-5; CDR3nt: TGTGCCAGTAGTTTACCGACGCGCGGAGGAGGCCAGCCCCAGCATTTT; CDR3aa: CASSLPTRGGGQPQHF
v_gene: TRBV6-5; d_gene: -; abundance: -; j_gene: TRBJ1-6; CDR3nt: TGTGCCAGCAGTTTGGACTGGAGCTCCTATAATTCACCCCTCCACTTT; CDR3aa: CASSLDWSSYNSPLHF
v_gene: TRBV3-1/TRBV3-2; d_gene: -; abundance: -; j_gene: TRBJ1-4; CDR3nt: TGTGCCAGCAGTCCGAATAGGCAAAAACTGTTTTTT; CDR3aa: CASSPNRQKLFF
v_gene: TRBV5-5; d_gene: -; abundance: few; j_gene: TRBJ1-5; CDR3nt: TGTGCCAGCAGCTCTACCACGGTTCAGCCCCAGCATTTT; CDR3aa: CASSSTTVQPQHF
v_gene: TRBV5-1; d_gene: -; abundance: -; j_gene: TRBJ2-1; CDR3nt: TGCGCCAGCAAAAACGGGGGGCCGGGTGAGCAGTTCTTC; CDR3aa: CASKNGGPGEQFF
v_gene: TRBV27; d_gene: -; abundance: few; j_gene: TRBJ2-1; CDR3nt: TGTGCCAGCAGTTTAATGGACCAGTACAATGAGCAGTTCTTC; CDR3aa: CASSLMDQYNEQFF
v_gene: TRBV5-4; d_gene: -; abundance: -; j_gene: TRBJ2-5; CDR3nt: TGTGCCAGCAGCTTGGATCAGGGGTCGGAGACCCAGTACTTC; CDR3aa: CASSLDQGSETQYF
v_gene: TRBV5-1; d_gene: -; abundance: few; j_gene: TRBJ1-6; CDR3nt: TGCGCCAGCAGCTTAATGGGGGACTCACCCCTCCACTTT; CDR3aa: CASSLMGDSPLHF
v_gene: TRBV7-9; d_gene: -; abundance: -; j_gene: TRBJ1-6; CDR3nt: TGTGCCAGCAGCCCGCAGGGATATAATTCACCCCTCCACTTT; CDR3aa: CASSPQGYNSPLHF
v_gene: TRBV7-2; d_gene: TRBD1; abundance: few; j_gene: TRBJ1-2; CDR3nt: TGTGCCAGCAGCCGGGACAGGGGCGGCTACACCTTC; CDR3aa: CASSRDRGGYTF
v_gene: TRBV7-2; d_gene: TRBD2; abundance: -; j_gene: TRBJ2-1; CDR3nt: TGTGCCAGCAGCTTATCCCGGGGAGGGTACAATGAGCAGTTCTTC; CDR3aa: CASSLSRGGYNEQFF
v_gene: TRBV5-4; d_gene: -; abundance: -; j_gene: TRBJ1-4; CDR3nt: TGTGCCAGCAGCTCAGGTGGGGGTAATGAAAAACTGTTTTTT; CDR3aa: CASSSGGGNEKLFF
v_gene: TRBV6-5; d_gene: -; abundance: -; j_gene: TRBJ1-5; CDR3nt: TGTGCCAGCACCAACCTGGGGAGGTATCAGCCCCAGCATTTT; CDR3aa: CASTNLGRYQPQHF
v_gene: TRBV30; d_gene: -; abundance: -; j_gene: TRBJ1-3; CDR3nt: TGTGCCTGGAAACACGGCCGTCCCAGAGGCTCTGGAAACACCATATATTTT; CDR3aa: CAWKHGRPRGSGNTIYF
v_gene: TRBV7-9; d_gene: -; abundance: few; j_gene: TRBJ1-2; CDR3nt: TGTGCCCTTAATCACCGAGGGCTGGGCTATGGCTACACCTTC; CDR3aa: CALNHRGLGYGYTF
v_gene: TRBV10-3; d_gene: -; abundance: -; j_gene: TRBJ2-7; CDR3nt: TGTGCCATCAGTGACCAGGTCAACGAGCAGTACTTC; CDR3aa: CAISDQVNEQYF
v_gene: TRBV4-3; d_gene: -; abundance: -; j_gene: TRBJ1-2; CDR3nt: TGCGCCAGCAGCCAAGTCACGGGTGGAGGCTACACCTTC; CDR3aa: CASSQVTGGGYTF
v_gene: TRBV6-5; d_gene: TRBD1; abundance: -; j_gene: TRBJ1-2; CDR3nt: TGTGCCAGCAGGGGAACAGGGGGCTATGGCTACACCTTC; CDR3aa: CASRGTGGYGYTF
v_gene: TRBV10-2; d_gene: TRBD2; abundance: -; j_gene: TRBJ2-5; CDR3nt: TGCGCCAGCAGTACAGGACTAGCGGGGGGGCAAGAGACCCAGTACTTC; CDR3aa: CASSTGLAGGQETQYF
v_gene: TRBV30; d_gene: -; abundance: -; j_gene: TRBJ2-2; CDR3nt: TGTGCCTGGAGTGTTCGTACGAACACCGGGGAGCTGTTTTTT; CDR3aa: CAWSVRTNTGELFF
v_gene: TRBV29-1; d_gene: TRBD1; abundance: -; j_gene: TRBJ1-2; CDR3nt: TGCAGCGCGCAGGGGGCCAATAACTATGGCTACACCTTC; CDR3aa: CSAQGANNYGYTF
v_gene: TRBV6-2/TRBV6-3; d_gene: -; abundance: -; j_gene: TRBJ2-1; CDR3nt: TGTGCCAGCAGTTACGAGGGATCCGACAATGAGCAGTTCTTC; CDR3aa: CASSYEGSDNEQFF
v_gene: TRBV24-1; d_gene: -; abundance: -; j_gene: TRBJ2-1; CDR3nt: TGTGCCACCAGCCTCCCAGGGGAGGGGTACAATGAGCAGTTCTTC; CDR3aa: CATSLPGEGYNEQFF
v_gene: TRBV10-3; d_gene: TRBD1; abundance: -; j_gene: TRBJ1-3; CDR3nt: TGTGCCATCAGCCGGGACAGGGACTTCTCTGGAAACACCATATATTTT; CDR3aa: CAISRDRDFSGNTIYF
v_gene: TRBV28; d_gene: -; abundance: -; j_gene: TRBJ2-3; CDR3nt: TGTGCCAGCCAGAACCCCGGCACAGATACGCAGTATTTT; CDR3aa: CASQNPGTDTQYF
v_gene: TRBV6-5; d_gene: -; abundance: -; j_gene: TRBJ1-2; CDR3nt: TGTGCCAGCAATGGTAACAGGCTCTATGGCTACACCTTC; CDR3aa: CASNGNRLYGYTF
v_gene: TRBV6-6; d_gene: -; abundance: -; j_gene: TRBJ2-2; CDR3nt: TGTGCCAGCAGTTACCCGGAAACGGCGAACACCGGGGAGCTGTTTTTT; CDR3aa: CASSYPETANTGELFF
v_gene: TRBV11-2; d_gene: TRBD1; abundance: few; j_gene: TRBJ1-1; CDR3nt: TGTGCCAGCAGCTTAAGGACAGGGTCTCCTGAAGCTTTCTTT; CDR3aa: CASSLRTGSPEAFF
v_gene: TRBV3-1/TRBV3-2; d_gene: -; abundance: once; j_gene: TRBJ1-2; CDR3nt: TGTGCCAGCAGCCAAGATCTGGGGAGAGCGGGTGGCTACACCTTC; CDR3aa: CASSQDLGRAGGYTF
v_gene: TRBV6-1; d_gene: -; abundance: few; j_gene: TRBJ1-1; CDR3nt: TGTGCCAGCAGTGAAGTAGCAGACACTGAAGCTTTCTTT; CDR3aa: CASSEVADTEAFF
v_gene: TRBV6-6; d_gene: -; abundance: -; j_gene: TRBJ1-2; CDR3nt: TGTGCCAGCAGCGGACGGGACTATGGCTACACCTTC; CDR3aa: CASSGRDYGYTF
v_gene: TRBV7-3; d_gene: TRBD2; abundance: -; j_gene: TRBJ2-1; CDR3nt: TGTGCCAGCAGCAGTAGCGGGGGGAGCTACAATGAGCAGTTCTTC; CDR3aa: CASSSSGGSYNEQFF
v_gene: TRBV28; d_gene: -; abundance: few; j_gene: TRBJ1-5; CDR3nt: TGTGCCAGCGAAGGGAGCAATCAGCCCCAGCATTTT; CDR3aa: CASEGSNQPQHF
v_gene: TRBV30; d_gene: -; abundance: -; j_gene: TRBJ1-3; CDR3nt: TGTGCCTGGAGTCTTTCCGGACATACTGGAAACACCATATATTTT; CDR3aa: CAWSLSGHTGNTIYF
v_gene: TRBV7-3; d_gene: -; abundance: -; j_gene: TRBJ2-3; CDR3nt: TGTGCCAGCAGCCGGGGTCAACCTAGCACAGATACGCAGTATTTT; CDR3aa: CASSRGQPSTDTQYF
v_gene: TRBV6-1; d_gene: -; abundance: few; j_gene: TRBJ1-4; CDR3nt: TGTGCCAGCAGTGAAGCGCCGCGCGAGGTGGGTGAAAAACTGTTTTTT; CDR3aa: CASSEAPREVGEKLFF
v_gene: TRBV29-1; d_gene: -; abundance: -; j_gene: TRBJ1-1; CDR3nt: TGCAGCGTCGCCGGGACCCAGGTGGGAGCTTTCTTT; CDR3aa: CSVAGTQVGAFF
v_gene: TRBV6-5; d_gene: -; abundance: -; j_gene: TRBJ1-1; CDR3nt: TGTGCCAGCAGCTACGGGTCGCCAGATGAAGCTTTCTTT; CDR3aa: CASSYGSPDEAFF
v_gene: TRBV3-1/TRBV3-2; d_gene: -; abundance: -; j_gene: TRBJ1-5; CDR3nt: TGTGCCAGCAGCCAAGATCCCAGGAATCAGCCCCAGCATTTT; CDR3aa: CASSQDPRNQPQHF
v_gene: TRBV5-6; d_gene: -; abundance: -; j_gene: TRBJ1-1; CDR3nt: TGTGCCAGCAGCTTGAACCGACAAGCTTTCTTT; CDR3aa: CASSLNRQAFF
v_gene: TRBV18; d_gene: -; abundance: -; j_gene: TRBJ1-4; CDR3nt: TGTGCCAGCGGGGCATCTGCAACTAATGAAAAACTGTTTTTT; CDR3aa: CASGASATNEKLFF